This is a list of T cell receptor beta chains from one sample in a study of CD8+ T cells in alopecia areata. The protocol was immunoSEQ multiplex PCR, while the TCRdb copy is restricted to in-frame clones and leaves out a portion. Seen here are about 200,000 clones, 50% to 60% observed once, and the top ten hold over 0.4%. Material: CD4+ T cells sorted from blood, obtained at week 0. These TCRs come from a human donor with alopecia areata. Each CDR3 is given with its conserved first and last residue. D genes are given only for firm matches. Where a row states a size, it is once, few, many or the class of an expanded clone; other rows omit it.

d_call: .
j_call: TRBJ1-5
clone_size: .
v_call: TRBV6-5
cdr3_nt: TGTGCCAGCAGTTACTCGTACAGGGCTAATCAGCCCCAGCATTTT
cdr3_aa: CASSYSYRANQPQHF

d_call: .
j_call: TRBJ1-6
clone_size: .
v_call: TRBV5-1
cdr3_nt: TGCGCCAGCAGCAACCCAAATAATTCACCCCTCCACTTT
cdr3_aa: CASSNPNNSPLHF

d_call: .
j_call: TRBJ2-3
clone_size: .
v_call: TRBV30
cdr3_nt: TGTGCCTGGAGGAGGACACATACGCAGTATTTT
cdr3_aa: CAWRRTHTQYF

d_call: .
j_call: TRBJ2-5
clone_size: .
v_call: TRBV25-1
cdr3_nt: TGTGCCAGCAGTGAATACCAAGAGACCCAGTACTTC
cdr3_aa: CASSEYQETQYF

d_call: TRBD2
j_call: TRBJ2-6
clone_size: .
v_call: TRBV30
cdr3_nt: TGTGCCTTAACTACGGGGGGCTCTGGGGCCAACGTCCTGACTTTC
cdr3_aa: CALTTGGSGANVLTF

d_call: .
j_call: TRBJ2-7
clone_size: .
v_call: TRBV30
cdr3_nt: TGTGCCTGGAGTGGAACCTACGAGCAGTACTTC
cdr3_aa: CAWSGTYEQYF

d_call: .
j_call: TRBJ2-1
clone_size: .
v_call: TRBV5-1
cdr3_nt: TGCGCCAGCACTCCACAGGGACCGTCAGTGATCTGGTTCTTC
cdr3_aa: CASTPQGPSVIWFF

d_call: TRBD1
j_call: TRBJ2-3
clone_size: .
v_call: TRBV7-9
cdr3_nt: TGTGCCAGCGTCCGGACAGGGGGCACAGATACGCAGTATTTT
cdr3_aa: CASVRTGGTDTQYF

d_call: .
j_call: TRBJ2-3
clone_size: few
v_call: TRBV10-1
cdr3_nt: TGCGCCAGCAGCTTAGCCGTAGGTGAGCAGTATTTT
cdr3_aa: CASSLAVGEQYF

d_call: .
j_call: TRBJ1-5
clone_size: .
v_call: TRBV6-1
cdr3_nt: TGTGCCAGCAGTGTCTCCGGGGGCGCGGGGCAGCCCCAGCATTTT
cdr3_aa: CASSVSGGAGQPQHF

d_call: .
j_call: TRBJ2-1
clone_size: .
v_call: TRBV2
cdr3_nt: TGTGCCAGCAGTGTTAGAGGAGTATACAATGAGCAGTTCTTC
cdr3_aa: CASSVRGVYNEQFF

d_call: TRBD1
j_call: TRBJ1-1
clone_size: .
v_call: TRBV7-9
cdr3_nt: TGTGCCAGCAGCTTAGCGAAGGCGACAGGGACTGAAGCTTTCTTT
cdr3_aa: CASSLAKATGTEAFF

d_call: .
j_call: TRBJ1-1
clone_size: .
v_call: TRBV30
cdr3_nt: TGTGCCTGGAGTGTACAATCTTTTGGGCGGGCTTTCTTT
cdr3_aa: CAWSVQSFGRAFF

d_call: TRBD1
j_call: TRBJ2-7
clone_size: once
v_call: TRBV6-5
cdr3_nt: TGTGCCAGCAGTTACGAGGGGGCTGACGAGCAGTACTTC
cdr3_aa: CASSYEGADEQYF

d_call: TRBD1
j_call: TRBJ2-1
clone_size: .
v_call: TRBV5-1
cdr3_nt: TGCGCCAGCAGCTCAGACAGGGGTTTCAATGAGCAGTTCTTC
cdr3_aa: CASSSDRGFNEQFF

d_call: .
j_call: TRBJ1-2
clone_size: .
v_call: TRBV4-2
cdr3_nt: TGTGCCAGCAGCCAAGGAGGGGCGCAGGTGGGTGATGGCTACACCTTC
cdr3_aa: CASSQGGAQVGDGYTF

d_call: TRBD1
j_call: TRBJ2-7
clone_size: .
v_call: TRBV29-1
cdr3_nt: TGCAGCGGATTGGGGACAGCCTACGAGCAGTACTTC
cdr3_aa: CSGLGTAYEQYF

d_call: .
j_call: TRBJ1-1
clone_size: .
v_call: TRBV30
cdr3_nt: TGTGCCTGGCAGCAGGGACTGTTGAACACTGAAGCTTTCTTT
cdr3_aa: CAWQQGLLNTEAFF

d_call: TRBD1
j_call: TRBJ2-3
clone_size: .
v_call: TRBV6-6
cdr3_nt: TGTGCCAGCAGAAAGGACAGGCCAGATACGCAGTATTTT
cdr3_aa: CASRKDRPDTQYF

d_call: TRBD1
j_call: TRBJ1-1
clone_size: few
v_call: TRBV11-2
cdr3_nt: TGTGCCAGCAGCTTAGCGGACAGGGGCGAAGCTTTCTTT
cdr3_aa: CASSLADRGEAFF

d_call: .
j_call: TRBJ2-1
clone_size: few
v_call: TRBV4-1
cdr3_nt: TGCGCCAGCAGCCAGGATCCAGACGCTCTATGGGATGAGCAGTTCTTC
cdr3_aa: CASSQDPDALWDEQFF

d_call: TRBD2
j_call: TRBJ2-4
clone_size: .
v_call: TRBV14
cdr3_nt: TGTGCCAGCCCGCCGGGAGGGTCGGTTGCCAAAAACATTCAGTACTTC
cdr3_aa: CASPPGGSVAKNIQYF

d_call: .
j_call: TRBJ1-2
clone_size: few
v_call: TRBV5-1
cdr3_nt: TGCGCCAGCAGCGAAGTGGCCAGTTATGGCTACACCTTC
cdr3_aa: CASSEVASYGYTF

d_call: TRBD1
j_call: TRBJ1-1
clone_size: few
v_call: TRBV7-2
cdr3_nt: TGTGCCAGCAGCTCCCCGACAGGGAGGGCTGAAGCTTTCTTT
cdr3_aa: CASSSPTGRAEAFF

d_call: .
j_call: TRBJ1-5
clone_size: .
v_call: TRBV30
cdr3_nt: TGTGCCTGGGGAATGGTGGCGGGGTTGCCCCAGCATTTT
cdr3_aa: CAWGMVAGLPQHF

d_call: TRBD2
j_call: TRBJ2-4
clone_size: .
v_call: TRBV2
cdr3_nt: TGTGCCAGCAAGTCGAGGGTCGGGAGGGGGAACATTCAGTACTTC
cdr3_aa: CASKSRVGRGNIQYF

d_call: TRBD1
j_call: TRBJ1-1
clone_size: few
v_call: TRBV5-1
cdr3_nt: TGCGCCAGCAGCTCCACAACTGCCGGGACAGGGGATGCTTTCTTT
cdr3_aa: CASSSTTAGTGDAFF

d_call: .
j_call: TRBJ1-2
clone_size: few
v_call: TRBV6-5
cdr3_nt: TGTGCCAGCAGTAACTGGGGGGCTAACTATGGCTACACCTTC
cdr3_aa: CASSNWGANYGYTF

d_call: .
j_call: TRBJ2-2
clone_size: few
v_call: TRBV5-6
cdr3_nt: TGTGCCAGCAGTTACGCCGGGGAGCTGTTTTTT
cdr3_aa: CASSYAGELFF

d_call: TRBD1
j_call: TRBJ2-7
clone_size: few
v_call: TRBV6-1
cdr3_nt: TGTGCCAGCACTCCCGGACAGGGAGTCTACGAGCAGTACTTC
cdr3_aa: CASTPGQGVYEQYF

d_call: .
j_call: TRBJ2-6
clone_size: .
v_call: TRBV6-5
cdr3_nt: TGTGCCAGCAGACCGACATGGACTGGGGCCAACGTCCTGACTTTC
cdr3_aa: CASRPTWTGANVLTF